This T cell receptor (beta chain) is from a study of blood T cells in healthy people across ages. With 4 bases clipped from V and 0 bases from J, the junction kept 10 bases outside the gene matches. The CDR3 runs to 17 residues. Germline values: CDR1 SGHRS, CDR2 YFSETQ. The study, taken as a whole, reports: A strong correlation between TCR beta diversity and naive T cell percentage was seen.

Primers used in a second PCR of roughly 6 to 11 cycles were a sample-barcoded 5' primer and a J-beta primer mix. Each CDR3 protein is one row after TCRdb ran MiXCR on the 5' RACE reads. The sample includes just over 1 million distinct CDR3 sequences, 45% of them seen just once. This clonotype was counted a few times. Its specificity is unknown. Sequencing was carried out using blood. V usage is TRBV5-1 and J usage is TRBJ2-1, with 7 bases fitting TRBD2. This clonotype was obtained from a woman aged 60-70 years in good health. CDR3 sequence reads: CASSPGLRESSYNEQFF. In DNA form, the CDR3 reads TGCGCCAGCAGCCCCGGGTTGCGGGAGAGCTCCTACAATGAGCAGTTCTTC.